The text below deals with one TCR beta chain. Its specificity is unknown. These data originate in a study of T cell responses to AZD1222 COVID-19 vaccine. General study findings and limits: Baseline serology detected seropositivity in only six or seven AZD1222 recipients.

Repertoires were generated with immunoSEQ multiplex PCR, while TCRdb's copy carries only in-frame clones and drops some. Found here are about 84,000 clones, about 90% of them singletons; the top ten hold roughly 1.6%. The germline V and J ends were trimmed by 3 bases and 0 bases, with 8 bases remaining between them. CDR3 length: 14 residues. Germline CDR1 reads SNHLY; CDR2 reads FYNNEI. Specimen: peripheral blood, collected on day 0 of AZD1222 vaccination. The clonotype originates from an adult in good health. The chain links TRBV2 to TRBJ1-2, with a tentative D call TRBD1 (6 bases). This chain's CDR3 is CASSERTANYGYTF. The CDR3 region has the DNA TGTGCCAGCAGTGAGAGGACAGCTAACTATGGCTACACCTTC.